This T cell receptor (beta chain) was captured by sequencing in a study of beta chain features in type 1 diabetes. Sorting with CD45RO/CCR7/CD25/CD127/CD95/CD27 yielded naive, central memory, regulatory and stem-like memory CD4+ cells. Study-wide findings and caveats: Here, the possible influence of HLA type (on TCRB rearrangement) remained unresolved. VDJ junctions sequenced from type 1 diabetes patients showed fewer insertions and more deletions.

A remark on this clone: Its specificity is unknown.

Per the germline V gene, CDR1 is MGHRA and CDR2 is YSYEKL. V lost 8 bases and J lost 5; bases outside the gene matches: 2. The CDR3 covers 13 residues. Isolated RNA was reverse transcribed in full, so expressed TCRB transcripts were sequenced. This table comes from immunoSEQ multiplex PCR, and its TCRdb copy is limited to in-frame clones, with some not included. Of 140,000 to 150,000 clones listed, roughly 10% were seen once; the top ten hold 1.3%. Sequenced sample: naive CD4+ T cells from blood. This chain joins TRBV4-1 and TRBJ2-2; 10 bases align to TRBD1. The sequence was obtained from a young man in good health. As DNA, the CDR3 is TGCGCCAGCGGGGGACAGGGGACCGGGGAGCTGTTTTTT. Translated, it gives CASGGQGTGELFF.